Shown below are 9 T cell receptor beta chains from a single sample sequenced in a study of shared clonotypes between healthy human individuals. This table comes from immunoSEQ multiplex PCR, and its TCRdb copy is limited to in-frame clones, with some not included. The sample contains 850,000 to 1,200,000 clones, about 70% of which appear only once. The sequenced sample was memory CD4+ T cells sorted from blood. Noted subset: CD45RA-negative fraction. The receptors derive from a young man in good health.

This sequence joins TRBV19 and TRBJ1-2; the D gene is possibly TRBD1 (5 bases). Trimming removed 7 bases from V and 8 bases from J, with 20 bases in between. Germline loops: CDR1 LNHDA, CDR2 SQIVND (reference sequence). The CDR3 has 14 amino acids. CDR3 region: CASTVSMTDRGYTF. CDR3 in DNA: TGTGCCAGTACCGTATCTATGACAGATCGAGGCTACACCTTC.

For this clone: A single base separates this from a much larger clone, so it may be a read error. The gene calls are TRBV5-1 and TRBJ2-5; the D call may be TRBD1 or TRBD2 (5 bases each). This CDR3 region has 15 residues. The germline CDR1 and CDR2 sequences are SGHRS and YFSETQ. CDR3 DNA sequence: TGCGCCGGCAGCTTGGGACCCTCGGGCCAAGAGACCCAGTACTTC. It specifies CAGSLGPSGQETQYF.

Only a few counts were recorded for this clone. The chain uses TRBV19 and TRBJ1-2, with 8 bases aligning to TRBD1. Germline V gene data show CDR1 as LNHDA and CDR2 as SQIVND (reference sequence). J lost 4 bases, V lost 5 bases, and 3 bases had no gene match. This CDR3 spans 13 amino acids. This chain's CDR3 is CASSGQGFYGYTF. The CDR3 bases are TGTGCCAGTAGTGGACAGGGATTCTATGGCTACACCTTC.

The chain uses TRBV19 and TRBJ1-2; 8 nucleotides match TRBD1. The CDR3 spans 16 residues. Germline V gene lookup returns CDR1 LNHDA and CDR2 SQIVND (reference sequence). J lost 7 bases, V lost 2 bases, and 12 bases had no gene match. The CDR3 here is CASSIQHPRTGLGYTF. CDR3 nucleotides: TGTGCCAGTAGTATACAACACCCGAGGACAGGGCTTGGCTACACCTTC. Full variable domain (rest looked up from reference TRBV19 and TRBJ1-2): DGGITQSPKYLFRKEGQNVTLSCEQNLNHDAMYWYRQDPGQGLRLIYYSQIVNDFQKGDIAEGYSVSREKKESFPLTVTSAQKNPTAFYLCASSIQHPRTGLGYTFGSGTRLTVV.

The chain employs TRBV5-1 and TRBJ2-2; D not resolved. The CDR3 loop spans 14 amino acids. Germline CDR1 reads SGHRS; CDR2 reads YFSETQ. Trimming stripped 3 bases from V and 3 bases from J, with 9 bases between. The CDR3 protein is CASSSSQYTGELFF. CDR3 DNA sequence: TGCGCCAGCAGCTCGTCACAGTACACCGGGGAGCTGTTTTTT.

This CDR3 is CASSIRTGVGELFF. The CDR3 DNA reads TGTGCCAGTAGTATTAGAACGGGGGTCGGGGAGCTGTTTTTT. This chain uses TRBV19 with TRBJ2-2; D is perhaps TRBD2 (6 bases). This CDR3 has 14 amino acids. V was pared by 3 bases and J by 7 bases, with 12 bases between. The V gene's germline CDR1 is LNHDA and CDR2 SQIVND (reference sequence).

The table lists this clone with a count of one. This rearrangement joins TRBV4-3 to TRBJ1-2; weak D call: TRBD1 (5 bases). The CDR3 extends over 15 amino acids. Germline CDR1 is LGHNA and CDR2 is YSLEER. The germline V and J ends were trimmed by 3 bases and 6 bases, with 17 bases remaining between them. The CDR3 spells CASSQNTGRGDGYTF. As DNA, the CDR3 is TGCGCCAGCAGCCAGAATACCGGGAGGGGAGATGGCTACACCTTC.

This rearrangement joins TRBV15 to TRBJ2-7, with D possibly called TRBD1 or TRBD2 (5 bases each). The CDR3 totals 14 residues. V was clipped by 5 bases and J by 6 bases, with 17 bases between them. CDR1 and CDR2 from the germline V gene are LNHNV and YYDKDF (reference sequence). In nucleotides, the CDR3 is TGTGCCACCAGCCGGGACCTTGGGCCTTCCGAGCAGTACTTC. Translation gives CATSRDLGPSEQYF.

The chain recombines TRBV30 with TRBJ2-7, with D unresolved. V was trimmed by 1 base and J by 5 bases, leaving 6 bases between them. The germline V gene encodes CDR1 GTSNPN and CDR2 SVGIG (reference sequence). The CDR3 runs to 11 residues. This CDR3 is CAWSADDEQYF. The CDR3 coding sequence is TGTGCCTGGAGTGCGGACGACGAGCAGTACTTC.